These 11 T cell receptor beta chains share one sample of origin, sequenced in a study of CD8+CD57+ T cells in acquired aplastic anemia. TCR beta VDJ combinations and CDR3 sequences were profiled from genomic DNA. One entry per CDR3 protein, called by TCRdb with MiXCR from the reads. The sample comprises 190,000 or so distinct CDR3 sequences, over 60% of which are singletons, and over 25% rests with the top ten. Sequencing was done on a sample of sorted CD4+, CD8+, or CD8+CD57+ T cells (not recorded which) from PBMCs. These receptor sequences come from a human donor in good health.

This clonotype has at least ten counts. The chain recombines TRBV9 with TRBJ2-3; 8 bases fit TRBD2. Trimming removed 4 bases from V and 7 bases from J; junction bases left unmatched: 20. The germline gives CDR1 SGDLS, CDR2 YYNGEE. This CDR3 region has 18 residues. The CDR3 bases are TGTGCCAGCAGCTCATCCGGGGGGGAGTCGGAGGCCACCCATACGCAGTATTTT. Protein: CASSSSGGESEATHTQYF.

The CDR3 here is CASSLAGTGGGLSNQPQHF. DNA of the CDR3: TGTGCCAGCAGCTTAGCTGGGACAGGGGGGGGCCTAAGCAATCAGCCCCAGCATTTT. The chain carries TRBV7-9 and TRBJ1-5; 11 bases are shared with TRBD1. The V and J ends lost 0 bases and 1 base, in that order; junction bases with no gene match: 8. Germline CDR1 and CDR2: SEHNR and FQNEAQ (reference sequence). CDR3 length equals 19 residues.

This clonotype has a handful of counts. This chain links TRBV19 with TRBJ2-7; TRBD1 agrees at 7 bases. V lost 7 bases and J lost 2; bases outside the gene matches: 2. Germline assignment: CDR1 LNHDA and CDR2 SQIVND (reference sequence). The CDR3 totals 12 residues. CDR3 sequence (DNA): TGTGCCAGTATGGGGACAGCCTACGAGCAGTACTTC. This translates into CASMGTAYEQYF. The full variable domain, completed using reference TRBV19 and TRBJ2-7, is DGGITQSPKYLFRKEGQNVTLSCEQNLNHDAMYWYRQDPGQGLRLIYYSQIVNDFQKGDIAEGYSVSREKKESFPLTVTSAQKNPTAFYLCASMGTAYEQYFGPGTRLTVT.

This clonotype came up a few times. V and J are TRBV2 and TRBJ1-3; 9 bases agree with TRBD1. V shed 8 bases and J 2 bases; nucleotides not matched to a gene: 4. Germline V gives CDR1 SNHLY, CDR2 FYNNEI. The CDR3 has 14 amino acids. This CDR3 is CASLRTGAGNTIYF. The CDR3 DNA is TGTGCCAGCCTCCGGACAGGGGCTGGAAACACCATATATTTT.

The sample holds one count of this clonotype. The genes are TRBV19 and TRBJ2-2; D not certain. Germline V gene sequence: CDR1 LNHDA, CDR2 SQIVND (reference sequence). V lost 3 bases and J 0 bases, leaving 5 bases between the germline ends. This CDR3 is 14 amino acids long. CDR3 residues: CASSISANTGELFF. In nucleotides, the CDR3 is TGTGCCAGTAGTATCAGTGCGAACACCGGGGAGCTGTTTTTT.

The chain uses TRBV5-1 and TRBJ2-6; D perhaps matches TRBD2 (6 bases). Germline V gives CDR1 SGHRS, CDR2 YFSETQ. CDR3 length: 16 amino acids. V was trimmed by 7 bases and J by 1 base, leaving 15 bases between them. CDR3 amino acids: CASDYQLASGANVLTF. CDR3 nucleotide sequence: TGCGCCAGCGACTACCAACTAGCATCTGGGGCCAACGTCCTGACTTTC.

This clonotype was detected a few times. The CDR3 DNA is TGCAGCGGTTCCGGGGGGAATGAAAAACTGTTTTTT. It yields the protein CSGSGGNEKLFF. The chain is built from TRBV29-1 and TRBJ1-4; possibly TRBD1 for D (5 bases). The V end was cut by 7 bases, the J end by 5 bases, with 11 bases between. In germline, CDR1 is SQVTM, CDR2 ANQGSEA. This CDR3 spans 12 amino acids. The variable domain in full, with the rest retrieved from reference TRBV29-1 and TRBJ1-4, is SAVISQKPSRDICQRGTSLTIQCQVDSQVTMMFWYRQQPGQSLTLIATANQGSEATYESGFVIDKFPISRPNLTFSTLTVSNMSPEDSSIYLCSGSGGNEKLFFGSGTQLSVL.

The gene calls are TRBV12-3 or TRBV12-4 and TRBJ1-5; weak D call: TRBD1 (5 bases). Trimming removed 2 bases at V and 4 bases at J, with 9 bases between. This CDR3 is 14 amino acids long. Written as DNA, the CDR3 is TGTGCCAGCAGTTTAAGGGCAGGGAATCAGCCCCAGCATTTT. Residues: CASSLRAGNQPQHF.

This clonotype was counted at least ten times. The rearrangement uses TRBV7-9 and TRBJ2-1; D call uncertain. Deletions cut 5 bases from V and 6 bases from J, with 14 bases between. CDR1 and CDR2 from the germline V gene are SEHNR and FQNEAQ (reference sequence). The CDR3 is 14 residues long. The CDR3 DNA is TGTGCCAGCAGCCTCCGTAGGACGGGCAATGAGCAGTTCTTC. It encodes CASSLRRTGNEQFF.

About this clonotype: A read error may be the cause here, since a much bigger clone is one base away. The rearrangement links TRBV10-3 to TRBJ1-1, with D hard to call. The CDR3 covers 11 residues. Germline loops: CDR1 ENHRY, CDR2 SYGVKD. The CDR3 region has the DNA TGTGCCACGACTCTGAACACTGGAGCTTTCTTT. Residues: CATTLNTGAFF.

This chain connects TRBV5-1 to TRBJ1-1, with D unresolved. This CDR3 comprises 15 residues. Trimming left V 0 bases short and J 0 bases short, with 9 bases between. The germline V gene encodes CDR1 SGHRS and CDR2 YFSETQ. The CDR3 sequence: CASSLVPSMNTEAFF. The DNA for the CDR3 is TGCGCCAGCAGCTTGGTGCCGAGCATGAACACTGAAGCTTTCTTT.